The 11 T cell receptor beta chains presented below share a single source sample, sequenced in a study of shared clonotypes between healthy human individuals (dated by TCRdb to 2018 to 2021). Libraries were made using the immunoSEQ multiplex PCR assay. TCRdb mirrors the immuneACCESS table, restricted to in-frame sequences. Some clones are absent from its copies; in checked studies, under half trace to an unresolved V gene, and the reason for the others is unknown. The sample table holds about half a million clones, of which about 78% were seen once. 12% of the sample goes to the ten largest clones. The sequenced sample consisted of PBMCs. The receptors here all came from a woman between 35 and 50 years old in good health. Some clones in this sample may be carry-over from other donors' samples.

This chain uses TRBV4-2 with TRBJ2-7; 8 bases line up with TRBD2. J gave up 5 bases and V 2 bases, and 14 bases lay outside the gene matches. This CDR3 is built from 17 residues. CDR1 is LGHNA, CDR2 YNFKEQ, per germline. The CDR3 sequence: CASSQIWAGSGGNEQYF. The CDR3 DNA sequence: TGTGCCAGCAGCCAAATTTGGGCCGGGAGCGGGGGCAACGAGCAGTACTTC.

The V gene is TRBV7-9, the J gene TRBJ2-7, with D unresolved. The V gene's germline CDR1 is SEHNR and CDR2 FQNEAQ (reference sequence). Trimming left V 4 bases short and J 2 bases short, with 12 bases between. The CDR3 runs 14 residues. In nucleotides, the CDR3 is TGTGCCAGCAGCTCCCGGACGCTCCCCTACGAGCAGTACTTC. It translates to CASSSRTLPYEQYF.

The V and J genes are TRBV28 and TRBJ1-3, with unresolved D. Looked up from germline, CDR1 is MDHEN and CDR2 is SYDVKM. Trimming took 2 bases from V and 0 from J, leaving 11 bases between them. CDR3 length: 16 residues. In nucleotides, the CDR3 is TGTGCCAGCAGTTTACAGGTTCAGAGCTCTGGAAACACCATATATTTT. Protein: CASSLQVQSSGNTIYF.

CDR3 in DNA: TGCGCCAGCGGGGCGGCGACTGGATACAATGAGCAGTTCTTC. It encodes CASGAATGYNEQFF. The V gene is TRBV5-1, the J gene TRBJ2-1; the D gene is possibly TRBD1 (5 bases). V was cut by 7 bases and J by 4 bases, with 15 bases left in between. The V gene's germline CDR1 is SGHRS and CDR2 YFSETQ. The CDR3 runs 14 residues. The full variable domain, rest sourced from reference TRBV5-1 and TRBJ2-1, is KAGVTQTPRYLIKTRGQQVTLSCSPISGHRSVSWYQQTPGQGLQFLFEYFSETQRNKGNFPGRFSGRQFSNSRSEMNVSTLELGDSALYLCASGAATGYNEQFFGPGTRLTVL.

This chain joins TRBV28 and TRBJ1-4, with unresolved D. This CDR3 has 14 amino acids. V was cut by 6 bases and J by 6 bases, with 14 bases left in between. CDR1 and CDR2 (germline): MDHEN, SYDVKM. The CDR3 loop reads CASSLLKRHEKLFF. The CDR3 DNA follows: TGTGCCAGCAGCCTGCTTAAGCGTCATGAAAAACTGTTTTTT.

The V gene is TRBV5-1, the J gene TRBJ1-5; possibly TRBD1 for D (5 bases). The CDR3 is made up of 14 amino acids. In germline, CDR1 is SGHRS, CDR2 YFSETQ. Trimming took off 1 base at V and 6 bases at J, with 11 bases between the two ends. CDR3 in amino acids: CASSLSGLGQPQHF. Here the CDR3 DNA reads TGCGCCAGCAGCTTGTCAGGGTTAGGTCAGCCCCAGCATTTT. The complete variable domain, with remaining parts taken from reference TRBV5-1 and TRBJ1-5, reads KAGVTQTPRYLIKTRGQQVTLSCSPISGHRSVSWYQQTPGQGLQFLFEYFSETQRNKGNFPGRFSGRQFSNSRSEMNVSTLELGDSALYLCASSLSGLGQPQHFGDGTRLSIL.

The chain recombines TRBV5-6 with TRBJ1-1, with D possibly TRBD1 on 6 matching bases. V dropped 4 bases and J dropped 0 bases, with 16 bases sitting between them. The CDR3 contains 16 residues. The germline V gene encodes CDR1 SGHDT and CDR2 YYEEEE. This CDR3 reads CASSAQGVGVNTEAFF. CDR3 sequence (DNA): TGTGCCAGCAGCGCACAGGGAGTTGGGGTGAACACTGAAGCTTTCTTT.

The chain uses TRBV6-4 and TRBJ2-5, with TRBD2 identical over 11 bases. The CDR3 is 13 residues long. V dropped 5 bases and J dropped 5; count of bases not matched to a gene: 1. The V gene's germline CDR1 is MRHNA and CDR2 SNTAGT. The CDR3 sequence: CASSRLAGETQYF. The CDR3 nucleotides are TGTGCCAGCAGTAGACTAGCGGGGGAGACCCAGTACTTC.

This clone was counted once. The chain is built from TRBV10-1 and TRBJ2-7; TRBD1 matches 9 bases. Germline V lookup: CDR1 WNHNN, CDR2 SYGVQD (reference sequence). V dropped 2 bases and J dropped 5; count of bases not matched to a gene: 4. The CDR3 loop spans 14 amino acids. CDR3 in DNA: TGCGCCAGCAGTGAGCCGGGACAGGGCCACGAGCAGTACTTC. It yields the protein CASSEPGQGHEQYF.

The chain recombines TRBV29-1 with TRBJ2-4, with 11 bases lining up with TRBD2. The CDR3 sequence is 15 residues long. CDR1 and CDR2 (germline): SQVTM, ANQGSEA. After removal of 7 bases from V and 3 bases from J, the junction contained 8 bases not matched to a gene. The CDR3 loop reads CSGGLAGSGKNIQYF. CDR3 sequence (DNA): TGCAGCGGAGGACTAGCGGGTTCCGGCAAAAACATTCAGTACTTC. Complete variable domain (other parts from reference TRBV29-1 and TRBJ2-4): SAVISQKPSRDICQRGTSLTIQCQVDSQVTMMFWYRQQPGQSLTLIATANQGSEATYESGFVIDKFPISRPNLTFSTLTVSNMSPEDSSIYLCSGGLAGSGKNIQYFGAGTRLSVL.

The V call is TRBV2, the J call TRBJ1-5; D remains unclear. Trimming took off 6 bases at V and 4 bases at J, with 10 bases between the two ends. The CDR3 is 13 amino acids. In germline, CDR1 is SNHLY, CDR2 FYNNEI. The CDR3 loop is CASSDILNQPQHF. The CDR3 region has the DNA TGTGCCAGCAGCGACATACTTAATCAGCCCCAGCATTTT.